This TCR beta chain was captured by sequencing in a study of T cells in Graves' hyperthyroidism and ophthalmopathy. In its sample, this clonotype was seen a few times. The length of the CDR3 is 11 residues. Germline CDR1 reads DFQATT; CDR2 reads SNEGSKA (reference sequence). Trimming removed 5 bases from V and 2 bases from J, with 6 bases in between. There were TCR beta CDR3 regions amplified from RNA transcripts. A set of HTBI primers served as the primers for a first-round RT-PCR of the TCR CDR3. Each CDR3 protein is one row after TCRdb ran MiXCR on the multiplex PCR reads. Of approximately 370,000 distinct CDR3 sequences in the sample, about 16% were seen once.

This chain joins TRBV20-1 and TRBJ2-5, with D perhaps assigned TRBD1 or TRBD2 (5 bases each). The clonotype comes from a woman in her 30s with Graves' hyperthyroidism. Source material: blood. DNA for the CDR3: TGCAGTGCTGAGGGGCAAGAGACCCAGTACTTC. Amino acid sequence: CSAEGQETQYF.